The entry that follows covers one T cell receptor (beta chain) sequence. The antigen is unknown. The sample originates from a study of cytomegalovirus exposure and HLA in healthy donors. Trimming removed 7 bases from V and 5 bases from J, with 14 bases in between. This CDR3 is 13 amino acids long. Germline loops: CDR1 SNHLY, CDR2 FYNNEI. Study outcomes and limitations: Relative to equally common others, HLA-associated TCR beta chains showed greater clonal expansion in a later analysis. Reports described diagnosis of cytomegalovirus status by the classifier as highly specific and sensitive. In vitro experiments confirmed that a few CMV-associated chains were specific for CMV antigens.

Both 60 Vbeta primers and 13 Jbeta primers went into the PCR. The repertoire was sequenced with immunoSEQ multiplex PCR; TCRdb's copy has only in-frame clones and lacks some. The profile shows under 90,000 clones, 55% to 80% of them singletons. The rearrangement joins TRBV2 to TRBJ1-1; TRBD1 is a possible D gene (5 bases). Sequenced: PBMCs. The clonotype originates from a man in his forties in good health and CMV-seropositive. The CDR3 region is CASNWQGGTEAFF. DNA of the CDR3: TGTGCCAGCAATTGGCAGGGAGGGACTGAAGCTTTCTTT.